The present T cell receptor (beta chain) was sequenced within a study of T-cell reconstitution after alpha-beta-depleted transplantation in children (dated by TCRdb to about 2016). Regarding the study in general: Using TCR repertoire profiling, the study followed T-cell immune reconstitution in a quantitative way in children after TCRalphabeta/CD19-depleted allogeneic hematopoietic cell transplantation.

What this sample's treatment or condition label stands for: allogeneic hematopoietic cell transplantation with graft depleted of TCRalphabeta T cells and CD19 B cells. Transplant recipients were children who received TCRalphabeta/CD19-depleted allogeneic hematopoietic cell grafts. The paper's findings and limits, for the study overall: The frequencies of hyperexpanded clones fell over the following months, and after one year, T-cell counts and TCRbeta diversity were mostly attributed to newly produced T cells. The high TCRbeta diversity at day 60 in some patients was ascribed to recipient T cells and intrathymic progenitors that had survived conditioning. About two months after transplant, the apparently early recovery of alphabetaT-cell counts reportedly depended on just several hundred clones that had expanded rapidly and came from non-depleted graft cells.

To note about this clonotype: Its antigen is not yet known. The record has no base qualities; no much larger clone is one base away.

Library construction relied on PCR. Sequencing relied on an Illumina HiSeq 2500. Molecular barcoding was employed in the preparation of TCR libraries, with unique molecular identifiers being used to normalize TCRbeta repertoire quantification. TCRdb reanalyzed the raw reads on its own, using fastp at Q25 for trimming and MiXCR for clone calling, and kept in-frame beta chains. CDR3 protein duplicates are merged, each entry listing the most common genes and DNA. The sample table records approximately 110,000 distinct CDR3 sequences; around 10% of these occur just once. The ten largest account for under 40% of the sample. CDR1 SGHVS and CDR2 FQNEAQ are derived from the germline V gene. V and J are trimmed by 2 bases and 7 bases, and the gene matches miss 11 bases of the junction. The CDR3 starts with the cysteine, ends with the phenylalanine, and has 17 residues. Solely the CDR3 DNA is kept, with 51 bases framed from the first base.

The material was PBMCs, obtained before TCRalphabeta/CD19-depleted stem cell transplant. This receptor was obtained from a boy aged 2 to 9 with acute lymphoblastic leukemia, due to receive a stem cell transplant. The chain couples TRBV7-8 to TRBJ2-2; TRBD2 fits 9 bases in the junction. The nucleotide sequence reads TGTGCCAGCAGCTTAAGTCTAGCGGGACCCTCACGCGGGGAGCTGTTTTTT. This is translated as CASSLSLAGPSRGELFF.